This is a list of T cell receptor beta chains from one sample in a study of T cells in Graves' hyperthyroidism and ophthalmopathy. One entry per CDR3 protein, called by TCRdb with MiXCR from the multiplex PCR reads. The table shows about 640,000 distinct CDR3 sequences, with around 21% occurring only once. Sequencing was done on a sample of blood. The receptors stem from a young man with Graves' ophthalmopathy. Each CDR3 is given with its conserved first and last residue. Each record gives: clone size, J gene, V gene, D gene, CDR3 protein, CDR3 DNA. The D gene is left open where the match is weak. Size tells how often a clone was seen (once, few, many) or the class of an expanded clone, and some rows leave it out.

many | TRBJ2-3 | TRBV27 | NA | CASSLTGPRARADTQYF | TGTGCCAGCAGTTTAACAGGACCAAGGGCAAGGGCAGATACGCAGTATTTT
many | TRBJ1-5 | TRBV6-2/TRBV6-3 | NA | CASSPLGGAGQPQHF | TGTGCCAGCAGTCCCTTGGGCGGTGCCGGACAGCCCCAGCATTTT
NA | TRBJ2-7 | TRBV6-1 | NA | CASGPADGYYEQYF | TGTGCCAGCGGCCCCGCCGACGGATACTACGAGCAGTACTTC
many | TRBJ2-1 | TRBV20-1 | NA | CSASTGGLYNEQFF | TGCAGTGCTAGTACCGGGGGTCTCTACAATGAGCAGTTCTTC
few | TRBJ2-2 | TRBV27 | TRBD2 | CASSKGLAGHRGTGELFF | TGTGCCAGCAGTAAGGGACTAGCGGGGCACCGGGGAACCGGGGAGCTGTTTTTT
NA | TRBJ2-2 | TRBV6-6 | NA | CASSYSGAGTGELFF | TGTGCCAGCAGTTACTCAGGGGCCGGCACCGGGGAGCTGTTTTTT
NA | TRBJ2-3 | TRBV4-1 | TRBD2 | CASSQPKLANTDTQYF | TGCGCCAGCAGCCAACCAAAACTAGCGAACACAGATACGCAGTATTTT
NA | TRBJ2-7 | TRBV28 | NA | CASTAGSSYEQYF | TGTGCCAGCACGGCAGGCAGCTCCTACGAGCAGTACTTC
few | TRBJ2-7 | TRBV6-2/TRBV6-3 | NA | CASSYFGLPYEQYF | TGTGCCAGCAGTTACTTTGGGCTACCGTACGAGCAGTACTTC
many | TRBJ1-6 | TRBV30 | NA | CAWSPRLGYDSPLHF | TGTGCCTGGAGTCCCAGACTGGGTTACGATTCACCCCTCCACTTT
once | TRBJ1-1 | TRBV4-2 | NA | CASSHSNTGGTEAFF | TGTGCCAGCAGCCATTCCAATACAGGAGGAACTGAAGCTTTCTTT
NA | TRBJ2-3 | TRBV18 | NA | CASSQTWEVDTQYF | TGTGCCAGCTCACAGACGTGGGAGGTAGATACGCAGTATTTT
many | TRBJ2-7 | TRBV20-1 | NA | CSAEQDSYEQYF | TGCAGTGCCGAGCAGGACTCCTACGAGCAGTACTTC